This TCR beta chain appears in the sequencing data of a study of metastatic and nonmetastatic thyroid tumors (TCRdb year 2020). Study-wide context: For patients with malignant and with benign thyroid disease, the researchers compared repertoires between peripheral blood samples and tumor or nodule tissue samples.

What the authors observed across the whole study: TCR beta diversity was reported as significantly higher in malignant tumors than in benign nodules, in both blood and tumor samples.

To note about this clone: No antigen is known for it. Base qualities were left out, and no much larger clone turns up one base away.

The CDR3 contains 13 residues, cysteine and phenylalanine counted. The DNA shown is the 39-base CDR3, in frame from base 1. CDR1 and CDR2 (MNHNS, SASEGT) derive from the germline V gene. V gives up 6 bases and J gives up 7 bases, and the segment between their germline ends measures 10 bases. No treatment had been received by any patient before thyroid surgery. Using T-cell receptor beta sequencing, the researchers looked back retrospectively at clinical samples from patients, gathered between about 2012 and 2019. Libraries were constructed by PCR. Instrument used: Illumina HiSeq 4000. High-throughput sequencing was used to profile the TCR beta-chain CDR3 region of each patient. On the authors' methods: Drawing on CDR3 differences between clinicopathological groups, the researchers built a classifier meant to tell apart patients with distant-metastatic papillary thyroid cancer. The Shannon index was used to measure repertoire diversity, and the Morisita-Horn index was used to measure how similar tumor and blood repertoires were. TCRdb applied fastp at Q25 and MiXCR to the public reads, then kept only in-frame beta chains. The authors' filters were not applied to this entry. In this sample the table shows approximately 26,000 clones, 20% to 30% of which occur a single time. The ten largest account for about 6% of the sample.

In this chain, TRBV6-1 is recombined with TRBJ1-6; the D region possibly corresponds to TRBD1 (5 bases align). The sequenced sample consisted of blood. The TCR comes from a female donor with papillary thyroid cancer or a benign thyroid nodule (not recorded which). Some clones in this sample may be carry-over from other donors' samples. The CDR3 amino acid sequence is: CASSPTENSPLHF. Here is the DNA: TGTGCCAGCAGCCCGACAGAGAATTCACCCCTCCACTTT.